This T cell receptor (beta chain) was recovered during a study of T-cell reconstitution after alpha-beta-depleted transplantation in children (dated by TCRdb to between 2015 and 2016). General notes on the study: Using TCR repertoire profiling, the study quantitatively followed how T-cell immune reconstitution unfolded in children after TCRalphabeta/CD19-depleted allogeneic hematopoietic cell transplantation. Findings and caveats that apply to the study as a whole: Over subsequent months, a decline in hyperexpanded clone frequencies was noted, and after one year, T-cell counts and TCRbeta diversity were mostly ascribed to newly produced T cells. About two months after transplant, the apparently early recovery of alphabetaT-cell counts reportedly depended on just several hundred clones that had expanded rapidly and came from non-depleted graft cells. In some patients, the high TCRbeta diversity seen at day 60 was put down to recipient T cells and intrathymic progenitors that had survived conditioning.

In light of the paper, this sample's treatment or condition label describes: allogeneic hematopoietic cell transplantation with graft depleted of TCRalphabeta T cells and CD19 B cells. Transplant recipients were children who received TCRalphabeta/CD19-depleted allogeneic hematopoietic cell grafts. The protocol used for the library was PCR. The reads were generated on an Illumina HiSeq 2500. Molecular barcoding was employed in the preparation of TCR libraries, with unique molecular identifiers being used to normalize TCRbeta repertoire quantification. Using fastp at Q25 and MiXCR, TCRdb reprocessed the public reads and kept productive beta chains. Rows with one shared CDR3 protein collapse into an entry with the most common genes and DNA. The sample table contains a few hundred thousand distinct CDR3 sequences; only one count was recorded for 25% to 30% of them. The ten biggest clones cover under 45% of the sample.

From the germline V gene, CDR1 is SGHRS and CDR2 is YFSETQ. Inclusive of the bounding cysteine and phenylalanine, the CDR3 is 15 residues long. Just the 45-base CDR3 DNA is kept, in frame starting at base 1. V is pruned by 5 bases and J by 8 bases, leaving 9 bases of the junction without a gene match. In the case of this clonotype: What antigen it recognizes has not been identified. There are no base qualities to consult, and no much larger clone falls within one base.

This clonotype was sampled from a boy under two years old with Wiskott-Aldrich syndrome, due to receive a stem cell transplant. The chain couples TRBV5-1 to TRBJ2-1, and TRBD2 matches 11 of the central bases. The sequencing here drew on PBMCs, taken before TCRalphabeta/CD19-depleted stem cell transplant. The nucleotide sequence reads as follows: TGCGCCAGCAGTACTAGCGGGAGCATTGATTATGAGCAGTTCTTC. The resulting protein is CASSTSGSIDYEQFF.